A selection of T cell receptor beta chains follows, all from one sample in a study of beta chain features in type 1 diabetes. Data came from immunoSEQ multiplex PCR; TCRdb stores just in-frame clones and leaves some out. There are roughly 250,000 clones in the sample; roughly 20% occur only once, and less than 0.03% lies in the top ten. Source material: naive CD4+ T cells from blood. The receptors derive from a middle-aged woman with type 1 diabetes. The CDR3 runs from the conserved cysteine through the conserved F or W. The order of the fields is CDR3 protein, CDR3 DNA, clone size, J gene, D gene, V gene. D genes are given only for firm matches. Some rows mark clone size as missing; the rest say once, few, many or name a class of expanded clone.

cdr3_aa: CATSSHRQGGNQPQHF; cdr3_nt: TGTGCCACCAGCAGCCATCGGCAGGGGGGCAATCAGCCCCAGCATTTT; clone_size: -; j_call: TRBJ1-5; d_call: TRBD1; v_call: TRBV15
cdr3_aa: CASSSGGLTDTQYF; cdr3_nt: TGTGCCAGCAGCTCGGGGGGGTTGACAGATACGCAGTATTTT; clone_size: few; j_call: TRBJ2-3; d_call: TRBD2; v_call: TRBV9
cdr3_aa: CASSPGLADNEQFF; cdr3_nt: TGTGCCAGCTCACCGGGACTAGCGGATAATGAGCAGTTCTTC; clone_size: -; j_call: TRBJ2-1; d_call: TRBD2; v_call: TRBV18
cdr3_aa: CATKEGYQPQHF; cdr3_nt: TGTGCCACCAAAGAGGGATATCAGCCCCAGCATTTT; clone_size: few; j_call: TRBJ1-5; d_call: -; v_call: TRBV6-1
cdr3_aa: CAITSGYQETQYF; cdr3_nt: TGTGCCATCACCAGCGGGTATCAAGAGACCCAGTACTTC; clone_size: -; j_call: TRBJ2-5; d_call: -; v_call: TRBV10-3
cdr3_aa: CASSFGSSGELFF; cdr3_nt: TGTGCCAGCAGCTTCGGGTCCTCCGGGGAGCTGTTTTTT; clone_size: few; j_call: TRBJ2-2; d_call: -; v_call: TRBV7-3
cdr3_aa: CASSEGRGNYGYTF; cdr3_nt: TGTGCCAGCAGTGAGGGCAGGGGTAACTATGGCTACACCTTC; clone_size: -; j_call: TRBJ1-2; d_call: -; v_call: TRBV2
cdr3_aa: CAWSRREGGEQFF; cdr3_nt: TGTGCCTGGAGTAGGCGGGAGGGAGGTGAGCAGTTCTTC; clone_size: few; j_call: TRBJ2-1; d_call: TRBD2; v_call: TRBV30
cdr3_aa: CASSGQGARGNQPQHF; cdr3_nt: TGTGCCAGCTCAGGGCAGGGGGCCCGGGGCAATCAGCCCCAGCATTTT; clone_size: few; j_call: TRBJ1-5; d_call: TRBD1; v_call: TRBV7-9
cdr3_aa: CASSGGEDTEAFF; cdr3_nt: TGTGCCAGCTCGGGGGGAGAGGACACTGAAGCTTTCTTT; clone_size: -; j_call: TRBJ1-1; d_call: -; v_call: TRBV18
cdr3_aa: CSVTATGKTQYF; cdr3_nt: TGCAGCGTTACAGCTACCGGGAAGACCCAGTACTTC; clone_size: few; j_call: TRBJ2-5; d_call: -; v_call: TRBV29-1
cdr3_aa: CASSLVGGLAGGEQFF; cdr3_nt: TGTGCCAGCAGCTTAGTCGGTGGACTAGCGGGAGGTGAGCAGTTCTTC; clone_size: few; j_call: TRBJ2-1; d_call: TRBD2; v_call: TRBV7-2
cdr3_aa: CASSRDSTSYEQYF; cdr3_nt: TGCGCCAGCAGCAGGGACAGCACCTCCTACGAGCAGTACTTC; clone_size: few; j_call: TRBJ2-7; d_call: TRBD1; v_call: TRBV5-1
cdr3_aa: CASSYQAAGLAEQFF; cdr3_nt: TGTGCCAGCAGTTACCAAGCCGCCGGACTAGCTGAGCAGTTCTTC; clone_size: -; j_call: TRBJ2-1; d_call: TRBD2; v_call: TRBV6-6
cdr3_aa: CAWSLRGRGYSNQPQHF; cdr3_nt: TGTGCCTGGAGTCTACGGGGCAGGGGGTATAGCAATCAGCCCCAGCATTTT; clone_size: few; j_call: TRBJ1-5; d_call: TRBD1; v_call: TRBV30
cdr3_aa: CASSGGQGAYGYTF; cdr3_nt: TGTGCCAGCAGTGGAGGACAGGGAGCCTATGGCTACACCTTC; clone_size: few; j_call: TRBJ1-2; d_call: TRBD1; v_call: TRBV27
cdr3_aa: CASAGQGRYEQYF; cdr3_nt: TGTGCCTCAGCGGGACAGGGTCGCTACGAGCAGTACTTC; clone_size: -; j_call: TRBJ2-7; d_call: TRBD1; v_call: TRBV30
cdr3_aa: CASSQEISGGSTDTQYF; cdr3_nt: TGTGCCAGCAGCCAAGAAATCAGCGGGGGGAGCACAGATACGCAGTATTTT; clone_size: -; j_call: TRBJ2-3; d_call: TRBD2; v_call: TRBV4-2
cdr3_aa: CASSLWTGSSGNTIYF; cdr3_nt: TGTGCCAGCAGCCTCTGGACAGGGAGCTCTGGAAACACCATATATTTT; clone_size: few; j_call: TRBJ1-3; d_call: TRBD1; v_call: TRBV7-9
cdr3_aa: CSAESGQGTDTQYF; cdr3_nt: TGCAGCGCCGAATCGGGACAGGGGACAGATACGCAGTATTTT; clone_size: -; j_call: TRBJ2-3; d_call: TRBD1; v_call: TRBV29-1
cdr3_aa: CASNSLNYGYTF; cdr3_nt: TGTGCCAGCAACAGTCTTAACTATGGCTACACCTTC; clone_size: -; j_call: TRBJ1-2; d_call: -; v_call: TRBV6-6
cdr3_aa: CSARTGDGYTF; cdr3_nt: TGCAGTGCCCGGACAGGGGATGGCTACACCTTC; clone_size: -; j_call: TRBJ1-2; d_call: TRBD1; v_call: TRBV20-1
cdr3_aa: CASSPAQGIGELFF; cdr3_nt: TGCGCCAGCAGCCCAGCACAGGGGATCGGGGAGCTGTTTTTT; clone_size: few; j_call: TRBJ2-2; d_call: TRBD1; v_call: TRBV4-3
cdr3_aa: CASSEYRSYEQYF; cdr3_nt: TGTGCCAGCAGTGAATACAGGAGCTACGAGCAGTACTTC; clone_size: few; j_call: TRBJ2-7; d_call: -; v_call: TRBV2
cdr3_aa: CASSLAGGFSGNQPQHF; cdr3_nt: TGTGCCAGCAGCTTAGCGGGAGGGTTCTCGGGCAATCAGCCCCAGCATTTT; clone_size: few; j_call: TRBJ1-5; d_call: -; v_call: TRBV7-9
cdr3_aa: CASSPQREEAGELFF; cdr3_nt: TGTGCCAGCAGCCCACAGCGGGAGGAGGCCGGGGAGCTGTTTTTT; clone_size: few; j_call: TRBJ2-2; d_call: TRBD2; v_call: TRBV4-2
cdr3_aa: CASSSGQGDYGYTF; cdr3_nt: TGTGCCAGCAGTTCCGGACAGGGGGACTATGGCTACACCTTC; clone_size: -; j_call: TRBJ1-2; d_call: TRBD1; v_call: TRBV6-6
cdr3_aa: CSVFFGGVGEQYF; cdr3_nt: TGCAGCGTTTTCTTTGGCGGGGTAGGTGAGCAGTACTTC; clone_size: few; j_call: TRBJ2-7; d_call: -; v_call: TRBV29-1
cdr3_aa: CASSQQGGPWEEQYF; cdr3_nt: TGTGCCAGCAGTCAACAGGGGGGCCCGTGGGAAGAGCAGTACTTC; clone_size: few; j_call: TRBJ2-7; d_call: TRBD1; v_call: TRBV27
cdr3_aa: CAISDPGTKRAEQFF; cdr3_nt: TGTGCCATCAGTGACCCTGGGACTAAAAGGGCTGAGCAGTTCTTC; clone_size: few; j_call: TRBJ2-1; d_call: TRBD2; v_call: TRBV10-3
cdr3_aa: CAWVGAGGPGEQFF; cdr3_nt: TGTGCCTGGGTTGGGGCGGGAGGGCCGGGTGAGCAGTTCTTC; clone_size: -; j_call: TRBJ2-1; d_call: TRBD2; v_call: TRBV30
cdr3_aa: CATSRGDREETQYF; cdr3_nt: TGTGCCACCAGCAGAGGGGACAGGGAAGAGACCCAGTACTTC; clone_size: -; j_call: TRBJ2-5; d_call: TRBD1; v_call: TRBV15
cdr3_aa: CSVPGNLDEKLFF; cdr3_nt: TGCAGCGTCCCAGGGAATTTAGATGAAAAACTGTTTTTT; clone_size: few; j_call: TRBJ1-4; d_call: -; v_call: TRBV29-1
cdr3_aa: CASTVGGGAGETQYF; cdr3_nt: TGTGCCAGCACGGTAGGCGGGGGGGCAGGAGAGACGCAGTATTTT; clone_size: -; j_call: TRBJ2-3; d_call: TRBD2; v_call: TRBV2
cdr3_aa: CASSREGLSSYEQYF; cdr3_nt: TGTGCCAGCAGTAGGGAGGGGCTCTCCTCCTACGAGCAGTACTTC; clone_size: -; j_call: TRBJ2-7; d_call: TRBD2; v_call: TRBV6-6
cdr3_aa: CASSPTGRHGYTF; cdr3_nt: TGTGCCAGCAGCCCGACAGGGAGGCATGGCTACACCTTC; clone_size: -; j_call: TRBJ1-2; d_call: TRBD1; v_call: TRBV28
cdr3_aa: CASSLVGDYGYTF; cdr3_nt: TGTGCCAGCAGCTTGGTCGGGGATTATGGCTACACCTTC; clone_size: few; j_call: TRBJ1-2; d_call: -; v_call: TRBV5-4
cdr3_aa: CASSQGNRGTLETQYF; cdr3_nt: TGCGCCAGCAGCCAGGGAAACAGGGGTACTCTAGAGACCCAGTACTTC; clone_size: -; j_call: TRBJ2-5; d_call: TRBD1; v_call: TRBV4-3
cdr3_aa: CASSWGTGAGAEAFF; cdr3_nt: TGTGCCAGCAGCTGGGGGACAGGGGCTGGGGCTGAAGCTTTCTTT; clone_size: -; j_call: TRBJ1-1; d_call: TRBD1; v_call: TRBV6-6
cdr3_aa: CASSVDRRGYTF; cdr3_nt: TGTGCCAGCAGCGTTGACAGGAGGGGCTACACCTTC; clone_size: few; j_call: TRBJ1-2; d_call: -; v_call: TRBV11-2
cdr3_aa: CASSLQEGGELFF; cdr3_nt: TGTGCCAGCAGCTTGCAGGAGGGCGGGGAGCTGTTTTTT; clone_size: -; j_call: TRBJ2-2; d_call: -; v_call: TRBV5-6
cdr3_aa: CASSVGGQGAGELFF; cdr3_nt: TGTGCCAGCAGCGTAGGTGGACAGGGCGCCGGGGAGCTGTTTTTT; clone_size: few; j_call: TRBJ2-2; d_call: TRBD1; v_call: TRBV9